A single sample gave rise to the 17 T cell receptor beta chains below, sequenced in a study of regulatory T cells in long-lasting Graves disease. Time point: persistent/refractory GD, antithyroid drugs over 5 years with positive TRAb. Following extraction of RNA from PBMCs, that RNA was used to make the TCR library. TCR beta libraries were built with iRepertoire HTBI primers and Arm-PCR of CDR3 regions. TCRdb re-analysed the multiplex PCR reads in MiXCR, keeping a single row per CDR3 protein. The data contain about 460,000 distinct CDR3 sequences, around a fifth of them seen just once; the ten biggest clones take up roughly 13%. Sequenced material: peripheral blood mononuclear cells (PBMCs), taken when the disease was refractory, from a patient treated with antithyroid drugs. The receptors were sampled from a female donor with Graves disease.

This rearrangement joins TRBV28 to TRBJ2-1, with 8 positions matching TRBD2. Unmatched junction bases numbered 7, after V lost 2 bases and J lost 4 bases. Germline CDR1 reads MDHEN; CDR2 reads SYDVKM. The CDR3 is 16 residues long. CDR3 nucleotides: TGTGCCAGCAGTTTACCAGAGCGGGGGAGTTACAATGAGCAGTTCTTC. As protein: CASSLPERGSYNEQFF.

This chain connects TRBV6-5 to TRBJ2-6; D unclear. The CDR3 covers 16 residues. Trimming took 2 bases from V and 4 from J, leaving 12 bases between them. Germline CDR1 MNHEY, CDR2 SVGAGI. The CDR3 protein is CASSYTPPVGANVLTF. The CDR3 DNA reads TGTGCCAGCAGTTACACTCCACCGGTCGGGGCCAACGTCCTGACTTTC.

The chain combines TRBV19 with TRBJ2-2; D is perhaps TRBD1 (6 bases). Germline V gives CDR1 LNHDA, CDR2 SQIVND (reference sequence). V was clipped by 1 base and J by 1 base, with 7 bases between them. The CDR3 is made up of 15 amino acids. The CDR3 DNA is TGTGCCAGTAGTATAGGCAGGGGGAACACCGGGGAGCTGTTTTTT. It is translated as CASSIGRGNTGELFF.

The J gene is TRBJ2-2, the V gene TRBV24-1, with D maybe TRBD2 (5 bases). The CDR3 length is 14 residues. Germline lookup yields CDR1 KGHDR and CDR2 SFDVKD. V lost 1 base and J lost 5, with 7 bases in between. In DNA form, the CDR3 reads TGTGCCACCAGTGATTTAAGAGGGACCGGGGAGCTGTTTTTT. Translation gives CATSDLRGTGELFF.

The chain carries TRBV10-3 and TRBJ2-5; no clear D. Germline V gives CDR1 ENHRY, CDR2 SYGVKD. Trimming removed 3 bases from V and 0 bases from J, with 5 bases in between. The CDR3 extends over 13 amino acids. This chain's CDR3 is CAISDRHQETQYF. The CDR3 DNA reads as TGTGCCATCAGTGATCGACACCAAGAGACCCAGTACTTC.

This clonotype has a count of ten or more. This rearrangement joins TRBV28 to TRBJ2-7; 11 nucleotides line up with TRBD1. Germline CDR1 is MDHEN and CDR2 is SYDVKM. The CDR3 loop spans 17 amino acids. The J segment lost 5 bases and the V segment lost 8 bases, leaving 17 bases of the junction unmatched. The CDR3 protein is CASGSKMRTGGPHEQYF. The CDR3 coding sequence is TGTGCCAGCGGCTCCAAGATGAGGACAGGGGGCCCCCACGAGCAGTACTTC.

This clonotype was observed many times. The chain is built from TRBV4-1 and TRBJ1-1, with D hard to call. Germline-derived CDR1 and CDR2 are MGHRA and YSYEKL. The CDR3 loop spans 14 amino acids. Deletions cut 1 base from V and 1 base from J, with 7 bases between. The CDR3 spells CASSQVNPNTEAFF. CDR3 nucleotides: TGCGCCAGCAGCCAAGTAAATCCGAACACTGAAGCTTTCTTT.

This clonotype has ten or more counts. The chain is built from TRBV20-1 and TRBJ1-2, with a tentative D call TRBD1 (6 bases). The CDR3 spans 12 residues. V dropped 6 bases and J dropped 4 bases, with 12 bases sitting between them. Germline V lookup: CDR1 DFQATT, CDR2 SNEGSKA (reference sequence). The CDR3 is CSASGHSYGYTF. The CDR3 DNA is TGCAGTGCCTCGGGACATTCCTATGGCTACACCTTC.

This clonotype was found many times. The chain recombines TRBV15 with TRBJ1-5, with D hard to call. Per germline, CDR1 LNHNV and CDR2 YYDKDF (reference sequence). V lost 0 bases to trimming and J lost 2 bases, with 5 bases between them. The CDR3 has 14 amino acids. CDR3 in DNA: TGTGCCACCAGCAGAGATCGCGGCAATCAGCCCCAGCATTTT. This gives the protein CATSRDRGNQPQHF.

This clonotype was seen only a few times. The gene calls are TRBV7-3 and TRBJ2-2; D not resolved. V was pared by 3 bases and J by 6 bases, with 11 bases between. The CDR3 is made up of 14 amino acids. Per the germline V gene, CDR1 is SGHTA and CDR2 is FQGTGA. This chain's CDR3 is CASSLFTEAGELFF. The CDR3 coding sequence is TGTGCCAGCAGCTTGTTCACCGAAGCCGGGGAGCTGTTTTTT.

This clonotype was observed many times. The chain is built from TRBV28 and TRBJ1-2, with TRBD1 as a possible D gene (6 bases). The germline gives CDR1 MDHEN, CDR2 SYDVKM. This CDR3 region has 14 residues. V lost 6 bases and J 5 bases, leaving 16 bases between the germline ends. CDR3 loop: CASSLGGNPYGYTF. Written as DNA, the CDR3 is TGTGCCAGCAGCCTGGGGGGCAACCCTTATGGCTACACCTTC.

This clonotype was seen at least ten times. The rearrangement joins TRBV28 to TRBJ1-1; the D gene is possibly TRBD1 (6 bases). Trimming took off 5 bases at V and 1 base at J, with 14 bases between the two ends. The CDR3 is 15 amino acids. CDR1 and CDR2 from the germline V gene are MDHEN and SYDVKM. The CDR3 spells CASSPTGSTNTEAFF. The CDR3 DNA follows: TGTGCCAGCAGTCCGACAGGCAGCACGAACACTGAAGCTTTCTTT.

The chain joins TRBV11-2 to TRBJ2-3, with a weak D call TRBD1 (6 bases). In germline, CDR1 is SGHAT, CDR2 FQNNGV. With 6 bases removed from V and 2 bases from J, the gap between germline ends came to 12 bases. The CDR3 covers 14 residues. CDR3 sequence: CASRITGSTDTQYF. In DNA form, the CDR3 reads TGTGCCAGCAGGATAACAGGGTCCACAGATACGCAGTATTTT. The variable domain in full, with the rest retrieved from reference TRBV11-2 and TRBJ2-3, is EAGVAQSPRYKIIEKRQSVAFWCNPISGHATLYWYQQILGQGPKLLIQFQNNGVVDDSQLPKDRFSAERLKGVDSTLKIQPAKLEDSAVYLCASRITGSTDTQYFGPGTRLTVL.

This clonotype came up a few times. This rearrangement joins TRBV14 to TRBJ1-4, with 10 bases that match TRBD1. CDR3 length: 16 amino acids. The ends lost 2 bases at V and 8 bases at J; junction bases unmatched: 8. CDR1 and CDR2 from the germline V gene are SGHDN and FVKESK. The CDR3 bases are TGTGCCAGCAGCCAACGGAGGACAGGGGGGGGAGAAAAACTGTTTTTT. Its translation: CASSQRRTGGGEKLFF. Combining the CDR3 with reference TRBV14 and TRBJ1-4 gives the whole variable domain EAGVTQFPSHSVIEKGQTVTLRCDPISGHDNLYWYRRVMGKEIKFLLHFVKESKQDESGMPNNRFLAERTGGTYSTLKVQPAELEDSGVYFCASSQRRTGGGEKLFFGSGTQLSVL.

The CDR3 loop reads CASSPRHDVYGYTF. The CDR3 DNA reads TGTGCCAGCTCACCCCGACATGACGTCTATGGCTACACCTTC. The chain couples TRBV18 to TRBJ1-2; D unclear. The germline gives CDR1 KGHSH, CDR2 LQKENI. CDR3 length: 14 amino acids. V was cut by 3 bases and J by 4 bases, with 12 bases left in between.

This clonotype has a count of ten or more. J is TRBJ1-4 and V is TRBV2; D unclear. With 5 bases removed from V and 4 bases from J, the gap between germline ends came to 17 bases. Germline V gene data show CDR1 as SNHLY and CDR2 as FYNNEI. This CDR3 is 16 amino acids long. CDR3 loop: CASSLRAPDNNEKLFF. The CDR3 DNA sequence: TGTGCCAGCAGTTTACGGGCCCCAGACAATAATGAAAAACTGTTTTTT.

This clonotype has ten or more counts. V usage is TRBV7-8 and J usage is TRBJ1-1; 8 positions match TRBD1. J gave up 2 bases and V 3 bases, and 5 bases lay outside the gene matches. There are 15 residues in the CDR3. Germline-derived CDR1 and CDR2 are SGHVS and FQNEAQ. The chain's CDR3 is CASSLDRVPNTEAFF. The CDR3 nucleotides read TGTGCCAGCAGCTTGGACAGGGTACCAAACACTGAAGCTTTCTTT.